Listed below are T cell receptor beta chains from one sample, sequenced in a study of cytomegalovirus exposure and HLA in healthy donors. The protocol was immunoSEQ multiplex PCR, while the TCRdb copy is restricted to in-frame clones and leaves out a portion. The sample yields over 75,000 clones, more than 75% seen once. Sequenced: PBMCs. These receptors were obtained from a man between 25 and 39 years old in good health and CMV-seronegative. Both conserved end residues are part of each CDR3.

j_call	v_call	cdr3_length	cdr3_aa
TRBJ2-3	TRBV5-1	16	CASSLGDRVRTDTQYF
TRBJ2-7	TRBV7-2	14	CASSLQGASGEQYF
TRBJ2-7	TRBV28	14	CASRGLAETYEQYF
TRBJ2-3	TRBV2	15	CASSQPSGGRDTQYF
TRBJ1-2	TRBV28	13	CASSPGQNEGYTF
TRBJ2-2	TRBV11-2	19	CASSSSPGLAGFFIGELFF
TRBJ2-5	TRBV2	12	CASSRQQETQYF
TRBJ1-1	TRBV7-9	13	CASTVAGSGAAFF
TRBJ2-5	TRBV5-1	16	CASSFRLAGPQETQYF
TRBJ2-7	TRBV4-1	16	CASSQAERTLTYEQYF
TRBJ1-4	TRBV5-1	15	CASSPLTGRNEKLFF
TRBJ2-6	TRBV28	16	CASRGQLSSGANVLTF
TRBJ2-1	TRBV11-2	15	CASSLRRASYNEQFF
TRBJ2-3	TRBV2	12	CASRGSGDTQYF